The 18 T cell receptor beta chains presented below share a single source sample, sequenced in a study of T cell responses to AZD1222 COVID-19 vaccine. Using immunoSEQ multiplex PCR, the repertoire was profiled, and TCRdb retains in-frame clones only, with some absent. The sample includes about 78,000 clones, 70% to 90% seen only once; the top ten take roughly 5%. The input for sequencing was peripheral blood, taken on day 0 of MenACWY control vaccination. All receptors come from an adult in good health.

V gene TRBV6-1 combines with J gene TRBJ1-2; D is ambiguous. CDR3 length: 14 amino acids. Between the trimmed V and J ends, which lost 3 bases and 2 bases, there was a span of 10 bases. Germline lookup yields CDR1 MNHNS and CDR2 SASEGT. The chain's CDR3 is CASSDGGLNYGYTF. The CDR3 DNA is TGTGCCAGCAGTGATGGTGGGTTGAACTATGGCTACACCTTC.

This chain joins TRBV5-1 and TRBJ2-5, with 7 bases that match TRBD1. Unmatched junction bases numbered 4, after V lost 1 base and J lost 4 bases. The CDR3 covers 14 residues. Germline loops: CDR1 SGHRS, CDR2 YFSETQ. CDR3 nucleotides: TGCGCCAGCAGCTTGACAGGGGTGGGAGAGACCCAGTACTTC. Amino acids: CASSLTGVGETQYF.

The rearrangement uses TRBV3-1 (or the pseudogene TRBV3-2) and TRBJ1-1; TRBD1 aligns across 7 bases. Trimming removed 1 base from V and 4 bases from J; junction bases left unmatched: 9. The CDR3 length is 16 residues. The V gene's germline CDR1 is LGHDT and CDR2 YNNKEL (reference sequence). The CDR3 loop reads CASSQGWYAGGTEAFF. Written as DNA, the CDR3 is TGTGCCAGCAGCCAAGGGTGGTACGCAGGGGGCACTGAAGCTTTCTTT.

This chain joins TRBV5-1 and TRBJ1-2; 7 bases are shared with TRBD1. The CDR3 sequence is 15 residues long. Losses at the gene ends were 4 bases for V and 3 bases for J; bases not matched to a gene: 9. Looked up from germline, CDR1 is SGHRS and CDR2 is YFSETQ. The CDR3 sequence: CASSPTWDSYYGYTF. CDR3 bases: TGCGCCAGCAGCCCTACATGGGACAGCTACTATGGCTACACCTTC.

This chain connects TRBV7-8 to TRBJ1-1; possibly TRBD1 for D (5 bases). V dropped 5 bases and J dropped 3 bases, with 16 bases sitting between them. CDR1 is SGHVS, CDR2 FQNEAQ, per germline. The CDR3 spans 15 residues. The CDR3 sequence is CASSPPGTRDTEAFF. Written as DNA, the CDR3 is TGTGCCAGCAGCCCGCCGGGGACTAGGGACACTGAAGCTTTCTTT.

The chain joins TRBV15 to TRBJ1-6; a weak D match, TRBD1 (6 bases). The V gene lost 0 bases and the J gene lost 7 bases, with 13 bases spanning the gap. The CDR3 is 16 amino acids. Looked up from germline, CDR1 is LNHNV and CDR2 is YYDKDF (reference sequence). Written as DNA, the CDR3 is TGTGCCACCAGCAGAGACAGGGGAATGTTGAATTCACCCCTCCACTTT. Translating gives CATSRDRGMLNSPLHF.

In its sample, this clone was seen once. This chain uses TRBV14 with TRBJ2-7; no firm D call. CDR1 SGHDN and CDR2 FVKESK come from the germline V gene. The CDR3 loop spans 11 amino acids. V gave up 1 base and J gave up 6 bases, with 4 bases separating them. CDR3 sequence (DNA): TGTGCCAGCAGCCAAGGAAGCGAGCAGTACTTC. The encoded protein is CASSQGSEQYF.

Written as DNA, the CDR3 is TGTGCCAGCAGTTACTCGGACAGGATTAATTCACCCCTCCACTTT. Its protein product is CASSYSDRINSPLHF. V gene TRBV6-5 combines with J gene TRBJ1-6; 7 bases are shared with TRBD1. This CDR3 contains 15 residues. Trimming took 0 bases from V and 6 from J; bases not matched to a gene: 2. Germline V gene sequence: CDR1 MNHEY, CDR2 SVGAGI.

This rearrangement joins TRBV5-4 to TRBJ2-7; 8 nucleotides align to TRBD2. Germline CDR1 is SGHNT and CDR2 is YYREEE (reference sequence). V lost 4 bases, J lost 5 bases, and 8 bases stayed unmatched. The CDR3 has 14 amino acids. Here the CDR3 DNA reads TGTGCCAGCAGCCCGAGCGGGGGACTTAACGAGCAGTACTTC. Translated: CASSPSGGLNEQYF.

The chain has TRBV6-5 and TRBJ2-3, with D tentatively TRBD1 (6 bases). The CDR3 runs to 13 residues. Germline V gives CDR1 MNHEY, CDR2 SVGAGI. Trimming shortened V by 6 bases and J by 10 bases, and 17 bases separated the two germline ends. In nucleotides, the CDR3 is TGTGCCAGCAGGGGAGAACAGGGCCCCGCGCAGTATTTT. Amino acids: CASRGEQGPAQYF.

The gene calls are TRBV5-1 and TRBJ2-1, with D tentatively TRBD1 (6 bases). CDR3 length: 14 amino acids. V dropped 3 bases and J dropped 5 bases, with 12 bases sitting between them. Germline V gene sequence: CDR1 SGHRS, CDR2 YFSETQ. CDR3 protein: CASSSHYRDNEQFF. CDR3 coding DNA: TGCGCCAGCAGCTCTCACTACAGGGACAATGAGCAGTTCTTC.

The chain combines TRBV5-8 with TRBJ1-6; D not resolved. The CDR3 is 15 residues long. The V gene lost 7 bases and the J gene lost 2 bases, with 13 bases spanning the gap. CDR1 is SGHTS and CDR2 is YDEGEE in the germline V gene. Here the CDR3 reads CASSGRLAYNSPLHF. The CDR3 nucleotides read TGTGCCAGCTCGGGCAGGTTGGCCTATAATTCACCCCTCCACTTT.

DNA of the CDR3: TGCGCCACCCGGGACCCCCAGATGGATGGCTACACCTTC. Its translation is CATRDPQMDGYTF. The genes are TRBV10-2 and TRBJ1-2; D might be TRBD1 (5 bases). Germline V CDR1 and CDR2: WSHSY, SAAADI. The CDR3 consists of 13 residues. V gave up 10 bases and J gave up 6 bases, with 18 bases separating them.

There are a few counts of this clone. Written as DNA, the CDR3 is TGTGCCTGGAGGAGGCGCGGGGGGTTCTACGAGCAGTACTTC. Translated, it gives CAWRRRGGFYEQYF. V is TRBV30 and J is TRBJ2-7; 8 bases map to TRBD2. From germline, CDR1 is GTSNPN and CDR2 SVGIG (reference sequence). The junction had 7 bases not matched to a gene; V was cut back by 3 bases and J by 3 bases. This CDR3 is 14 amino acids long.

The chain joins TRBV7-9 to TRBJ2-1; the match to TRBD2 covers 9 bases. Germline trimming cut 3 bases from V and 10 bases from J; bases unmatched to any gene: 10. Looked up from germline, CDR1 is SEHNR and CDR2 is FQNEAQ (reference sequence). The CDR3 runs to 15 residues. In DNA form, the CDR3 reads TGTGCCAGCAGCTTTCTTGCGGGGGGGCCCGGGGAGCAGTTCTTC. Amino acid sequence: CASSFLAGGPGEQFF.

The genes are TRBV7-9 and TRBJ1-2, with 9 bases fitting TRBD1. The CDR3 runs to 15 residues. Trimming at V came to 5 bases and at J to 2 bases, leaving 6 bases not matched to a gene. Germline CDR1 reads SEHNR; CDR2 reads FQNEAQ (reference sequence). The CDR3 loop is CASSPGQGPNYGYTF. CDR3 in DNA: TGTGCCAGCAGCCCGGGACAGGGACCAAACTATGGCTACACCTTC.

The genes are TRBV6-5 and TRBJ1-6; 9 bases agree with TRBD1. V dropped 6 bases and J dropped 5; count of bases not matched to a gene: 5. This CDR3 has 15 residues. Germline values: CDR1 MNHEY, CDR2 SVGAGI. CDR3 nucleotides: TGTGCCAGCAGAGGCGACAGGGGGGATAATTCACCCCTCCACTTT. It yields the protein CASRGDRGDNSPLHF.

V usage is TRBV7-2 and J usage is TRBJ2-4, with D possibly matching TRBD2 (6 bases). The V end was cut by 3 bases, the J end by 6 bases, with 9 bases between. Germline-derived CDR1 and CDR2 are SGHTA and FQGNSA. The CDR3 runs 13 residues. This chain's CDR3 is CASSLERANIQYF. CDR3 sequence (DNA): TGTGCCAGCAGCTTGGAGCGGGCAAACATTCAGTACTTC.